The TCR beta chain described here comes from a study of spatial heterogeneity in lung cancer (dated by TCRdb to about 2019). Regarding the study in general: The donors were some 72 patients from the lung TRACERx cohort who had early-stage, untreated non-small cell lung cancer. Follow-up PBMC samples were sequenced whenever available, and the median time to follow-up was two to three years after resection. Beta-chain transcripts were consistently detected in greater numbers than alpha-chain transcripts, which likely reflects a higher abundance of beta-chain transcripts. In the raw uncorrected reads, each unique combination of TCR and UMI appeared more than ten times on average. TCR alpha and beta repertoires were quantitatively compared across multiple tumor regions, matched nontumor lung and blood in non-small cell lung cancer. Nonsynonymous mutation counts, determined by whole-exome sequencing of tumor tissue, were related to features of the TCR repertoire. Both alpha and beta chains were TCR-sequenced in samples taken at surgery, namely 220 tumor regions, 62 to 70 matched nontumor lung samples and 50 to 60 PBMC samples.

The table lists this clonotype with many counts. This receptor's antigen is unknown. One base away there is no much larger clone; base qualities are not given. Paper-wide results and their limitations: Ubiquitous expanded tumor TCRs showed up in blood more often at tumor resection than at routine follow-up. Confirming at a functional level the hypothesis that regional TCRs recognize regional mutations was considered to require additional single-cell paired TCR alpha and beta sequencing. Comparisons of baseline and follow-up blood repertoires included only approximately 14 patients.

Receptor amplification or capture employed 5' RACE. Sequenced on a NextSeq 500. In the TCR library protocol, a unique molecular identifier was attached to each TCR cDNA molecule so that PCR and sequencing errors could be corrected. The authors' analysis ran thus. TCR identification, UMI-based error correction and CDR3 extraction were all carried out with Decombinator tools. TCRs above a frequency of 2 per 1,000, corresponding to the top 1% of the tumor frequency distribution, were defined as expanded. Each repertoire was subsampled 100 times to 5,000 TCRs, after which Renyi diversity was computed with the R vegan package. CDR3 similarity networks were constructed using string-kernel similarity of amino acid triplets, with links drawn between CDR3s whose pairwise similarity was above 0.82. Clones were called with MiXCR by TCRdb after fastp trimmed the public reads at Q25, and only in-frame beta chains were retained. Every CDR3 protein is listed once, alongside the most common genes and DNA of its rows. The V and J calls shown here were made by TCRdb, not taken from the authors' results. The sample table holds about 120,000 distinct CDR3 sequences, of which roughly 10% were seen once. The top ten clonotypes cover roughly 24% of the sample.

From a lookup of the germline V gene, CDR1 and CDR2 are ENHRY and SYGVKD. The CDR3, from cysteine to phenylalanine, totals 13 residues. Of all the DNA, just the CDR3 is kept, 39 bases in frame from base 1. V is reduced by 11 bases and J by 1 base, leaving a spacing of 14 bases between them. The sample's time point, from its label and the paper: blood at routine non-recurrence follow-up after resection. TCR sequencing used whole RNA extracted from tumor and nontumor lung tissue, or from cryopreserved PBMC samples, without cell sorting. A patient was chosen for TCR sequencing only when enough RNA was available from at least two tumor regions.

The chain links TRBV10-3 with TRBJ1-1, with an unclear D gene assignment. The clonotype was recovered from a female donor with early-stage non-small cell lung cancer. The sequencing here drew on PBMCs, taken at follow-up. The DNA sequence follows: TGTGCCTCCTCCGGCGGAGCGAACACTGAAGCTTTCTTT. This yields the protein CASSGGANTEAFF.